These T cell receptor beta chains were read from a single sample in a study of identical twins. Each CDR3 protein gets one entry after TCRdb re-called the 5' RACE reads with MiXCR. The data contain roughly 250,000 distinct CDR3 sequences, 5.5% to 8% of them singletons. The sample was also reused in another study, on yellow fever vaccine responses in identical twins.

The specimen was memory (CD45RO+) T cells sorted from blood. Receptors originate from a woman under 30 in good health. Both conserved end residues are part of each CDR3. The D gene is left open where the match is weak. Rows give clone size only sometimes, using once, few, many, or a class for an expanded clone.

v_gene	d_gene	j_gene	abundance	CDR3nt	CDR3aa
TRBV27	NA	TRBJ2-1	many	TGTGCCAGCAGTTTATTTGACACTAATGAGCAGTTCTTC	CASSLFDTNEQFF
TRBV29-1	TRBD1	TRBJ1-5	NA	TGCAGCGTTGGAGGGACAGGGGGTCGGGCCCAGCATTTT	CSVGGTGGRAQHF
TRBV7-2	NA	TRBJ1-4	NA	TGTGCCAGCAGCTTAGGGACAGCTAATGAAAAACTGTTTTTT	CASSLGTANEKLFF
TRBV12-3/TRBV12-4	TRBD1	TRBJ2-6	many	TGTGCCAGCAGTTCATACAGGGGGCTACCCCCTGGGGCCAACGTCCTGACTTTC	CASSSYRGLPPGANVLTF
TRBV7-9	TRBD1	TRBJ2-5	many	TGTGCCAGCAGCCCAAAGGGGGCGTACCAAGAGACCCAGTACTTC	CASSPKGAYQETQYF
TRBV3-1	NA	TRBJ1-6	NA	TGTGCCAGCAGCCAAGAGTTCGGGGGGCGCGGGTCCTATAATTCACCCCTCCACTTT	CASSQEFGGRGSYNSPLHF
TRBV3-1	TRBD2	TRBJ2-1	NA	TGTGCCAGCAGGGCGGGGCTAGCGGGGGGTGAGCAGTTCTTC	CASRAGLAGGEQFF
TRBV7-9	TRBD1	TRBJ2-2	few	TGTGCCAGCAGTTCAGGACAGGGTTTTGCGTCCGGGGAGCTGTTTTTT	CASSSGQGFASGELFF
TRBV11-3	TRBD1	TRBJ1-6	NA	TGTGCCAGCAGCTTAGTCTGGACAGGGACCATTTTGGGCCTCAATTCACCCCTCCACTTT	CASSLVWTGTILGLNSPLHF
TRBV18	TRBD1	TRBJ1-1	few	TGTGCCACCACCTATGACAGGGAAAACACTGAAGCTTTCTTT	CATTYDRENTEAFF
TRBV29-1	TRBD2	TRBJ2-2	few	TGCAGCGTTGAAGGGCTAGCGGAAAACACCGGGGAGCTGTTTTTT	CSVEGLAENTGELFF
TRBV10-3	NA	TRBJ1-1	few	TGTGCCATCAGCACCGACAAGAACACTGAAGCTTTCTTT	CAISTDKNTEAFF
TRBV4-1	NA	TRBJ2-7	few	TGCGCCAGCAGCCAATCTCCCCAATTGCAGTTCGAGCAGTACTTC	CASSQSPQLQFEQYF
TRBV6-1	TRBD2	TRBJ2-1	NA	TGTGCCAGCCGCTCACGGGCGGGACTAGCGGGAGTTAGTGAGCAGTTCTTC	CASRSRAGLAGVSEQFF
TRBV2	TRBD2	TRBJ2-1	many	TGTGCCAGCAGTGAATTTGAGGGAGGGAGACAGTTCTTC	CASSEFEGGRQFF
TRBV4-1	NA	TRBJ1-6	many	TGCGCCAGCAGCCAAGATATCCGGGGAGCCCAATTTCATTCACCCCTCCACTTT	CASSQDIRGAQFHSPLHF
TRBV3-1	NA	TRBJ1-1	NA	TGTGCCAGCAGCCAAGTCTTAGAAACTGAAGCTTTCTTT	CASSQVLETEAFF
TRBV2	NA	TRBJ2-5	few	TGTGCCAGCAACGAACAGGGAGGGGAGACCCAGTACTTC	CASNEQGGETQYF
TRBV5-1	NA	TRBJ1-4	many	TGCGCCAGCAGCTGGAGGCCGGGCGAAAAACTGTTTTTT	CASSWRPGEKLFF
TRBV18	TRBD1	TRBJ2-1	few	TGTGCCAGCTCACAACAGGAGACAGGGATCCACAATGAGCAGTTCTTC	CASSQQETGIHNEQFF
TRBV7-3	TRBD1	TRBJ1-1	few	TGTGCCAGCAGCTCGACAGGGTCAACTGAAGCTTTCTTT	CASSSTGSTEAFF
TRBV25-1	NA	TRBJ2-3	few	TGTGCCAGCAATCCCCGGGACCGAATTCCCCCCGCGCCGCAGTATTTT	CASNPRDRIPPAPQYF
TRBV18	NA	TRBJ1-1	few	TGTGCCAGCTCACCACTCCGCGGACATGAAGCTTTCTTT	CASSPLRGHEAFF
TRBV24-1	TRBD1	TRBJ1-3	many	TGTGCCACCAGTGACTCCGGACAGGGGAGCGGAAACACCATATATTTT	CATSDSGQGSGNTIYF
TRBV11-1	TRBD2	TRBJ2-3	many	TGTGCCAGCAGCTCCGGACTAGCGGGGGGGCCTGGATCAGATACGCAGTATTTT	CASSSGLAGGPGSDTQYF
TRBV7-9	TRBD1	TRBJ2-3	few	TGTGCCAGCAGCTTCGGGACAGGGGTAGCAGATACGCAGTATTTT	CASSFGTGVADTQYF
TRBV10-2	NA	TRBJ2-1	NA	TGCGCCACCCTGGGGGGGGACAAGTACAATGAGCAGTTCTTC	CATLGGDKYNEQFF
TRBV7-8	TRBD2	TRBJ2-3	few	TGTGCCAGCAGCCCAAGGACTAGCGGGGTGGACACAGATACGCAGTATTTT	CASSPRTSGVDTDTQYF
TRBV7-8	NA	TRBJ2-5	many	TGTGCCAGCAGCTCCTCCACGGTGGGCGGGGAGACCCAGTACTTC	CASSSSTVGGETQYF
TRBV13	TRBD1	TRBJ2-1	NA	TGTGCCAGCAGCTTAGAGGGGGACAGGGTGGATGAGCAGTTCTTC	CASSLEGDRVDEQFF
TRBV5-1	NA	TRBJ1-2	many	TGCGCCAGCAACACCTTGGACAGCAACTATGGCTACACCTTC	CASNTLDSNYGYTF
TRBV10-2	TRBD1	TRBJ2-7	NA	TGCGCCAGCAGTGGAGCAGGGGGCACCACCTCCTACGAGCAGTACTTC	CASSGAGGTTSYEQYF
TRBV20-1	NA	TRBJ2-3	many	TGCAGTGCTACGGCCAACACAGATACGCAGTATTTT	CSATANTDTQYF
TRBV2	TRBD2	TRBJ2-2	many	TGTGCCAGGAGGGGAGCGGGAACCACCGGGGAGCTGTTTTTT	CARRGAGTTGELFF
TRBV20-1	NA	TRBJ2-7	many	TGCAGTGCTAGAGGAGGCCGGGACCCGCTTCGGAGTGAGCAGTACTTC	CSARGGRDPLRSEQYF
TRBV20-1	NA	TRBJ2-3	many	TGCAGTGCTGCACCGGGACCCTCAGATACGCAGTATTTT	CSAAPGPSDTQYF
TRBV3-1	TRBD2	TRBJ2-1	many	TGTGCCAGCAGTCAAGCGGGAAGCTCCTACAATGAGCAGTTCTTC	CASSQAGSSYNEQFF
TRBV5-5	NA	TRBJ1-1	NA	TGTGCCAGCAGCTCCGGGCTGGGTTTGACGAACACTGAAGCTTTCTTT	CASSSGLGLTNTEAFF
TRBV7-3	NA	TRBJ2-2	many	TGTGCCAGCAGCTTAACCGTGACCGGGGAGCTGTTTTTT	CASSLTVTGELFF
TRBV6-4	TRBD2	TRBJ2-2	few	TGTGCCAGCAGTGACGTCGGGAGGGCCTCCGGGGAGCTGTTTTTT	CASSDVGRASGELFF
TRBV28	TRBD1	TRBJ2-1	few	TGTGCCAGCAGTCACCGACAGGGGAGGAGAAGTGAGCAGTTCTTC	CASSHRQGRRSEQFF
TRBV27	TRBD2	TRBJ2-1	few	TGTGCCAGCAACCCGGGACTAGCGGGAGGGCGCGAGCAGTTCTTC	CASNPGLAGGREQFF
TRBV20-1	TRBD2	TRBJ2-1	many	TGCAGTATCCAGCGGGGGGCTATAGGGGAGCAGTTCTTC	CSIQRGAIGEQFF
TRBV23-1	NA	TRBJ2-1	NA	TGCGCCAGCAGTCAGAGGGGCCGCCCCAATGATGAGCAGTTCTTC	CASSQRGRPNDEQFF
TRBV12-3/TRBV12-4	NA	TRBJ2-1	many	TGTGCCAGCAGTTTGTTTAGTAGTGAGCAGTTCTTC	CASSLFSSEQFF
TRBV7-2	TRBD2	TRBJ2-5	NA	TGTGCCAGCAGCACTCTAGCGGGGGGGCCGGAGACCCAGTACTTC	CASSTLAGGPETQYF
TRBV7-6	NA	TRBJ2-6	few	TGTGCCAGCAGCCTTACTACTGTCTCTGGGGCCAACGTCCTGACTTTC	CASSLTTVSGANVLTF
TRBV4-1	NA	TRBJ2-1	many	TGCGCCAGCAGCCACCAGGGTAGGAATGAGCAGTTCTTC	CASSHQGRNEQFF
TRBV5-1	NA	TRBJ2-1	many	TGCGCCAGCAGCTTATCAGGGCCATCCCTATCCTACAATGAGCAGTTCTTC	CASSLSGPSLSYNEQFF
TRBV28	NA	TRBJ2-5	many	TGTGCCAGCAGTTTATTTGGAGAGACCCAGTACTTC	CASSLFGETQYF
TRBV11-2	TRBD2	TRBJ2-7	few	TGTGCCAGCAGCCCCCTTCAGGGCGGGAGCACCTACGAGCAGTACTTC	CASSPLQGGSTYEQYF
TRBV28	NA	TRBJ2-3	few	TGTGCCAGCAGCCATGGGGGGTCAGATACGCAGTATTTT	CASSHGGSDTQYF
TRBV12-3/TRBV12-4	TRBD2	TRBJ2-2	many	TGTGCCAGCAGTTCCCTTTCGCGGGGGGGCCCCGGGGAGCTGTTTTTT	CASSSLSRGGPGELFF
TRBV2	NA	TRBJ1-1	NA	TGTGCCAGTTCGAAGGGGCAGGGAGGCACTGAAGCTTTCTTT	CASSKGQGGTEAFF
TRBV10-3	TRBD1	TRBJ1-2	many	TGTGCCATCAGTGACCAGGGGGCGGACTTTGGTGGCTACACCTTC	CAISDQGADFGGYTF
TRBV14	TRBD1	TRBJ1-2	few	TGTGCCAGCAGCCAGGCGGGACAGGCACTCGATCGTAACTATGGCTACACCTTC	CASSQAGQALDRNYGYTF
TRBV4-2	TRBD2	TRBJ2-3	few	TGTGCCAGCAGCCCGGGGCTAGCGGGAGGCCGAGGGGACACAGATACGCAGTATTTT	CASSPGLAGGRGDTDTQYF
TRBV5-1	TRBD1	TRBJ2-7	NA	TGCGCCAGCAGCTTGGTAGGGACAGGGATAGACGAGCAGTACTTC	CASSLVGTGIDEQYF
TRBV27	NA	TRBJ2-2	NA	TGTGCCAGTCGGGACTCCAGTATACTCCTGCCTTGGGCCGGGGAGCTGTTTTTT	CASRDSSILLPWAGELFF